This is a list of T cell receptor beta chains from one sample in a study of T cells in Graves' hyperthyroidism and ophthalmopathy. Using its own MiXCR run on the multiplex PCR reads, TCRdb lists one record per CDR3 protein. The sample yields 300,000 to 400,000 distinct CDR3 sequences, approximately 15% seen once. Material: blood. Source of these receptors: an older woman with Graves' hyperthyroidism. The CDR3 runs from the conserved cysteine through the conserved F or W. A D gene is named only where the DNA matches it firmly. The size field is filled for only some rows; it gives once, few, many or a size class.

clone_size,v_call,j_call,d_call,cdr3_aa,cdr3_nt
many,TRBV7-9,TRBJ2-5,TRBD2,CASSLGAGGGETQYF,TGTGCCAGCAGCTTAGGTGCGGGAGGAGGAGAGACCCAGTACTTC
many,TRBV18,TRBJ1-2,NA,CASSPPTQGDGYTF,TGTGCCAGCTCACCACCGACTCAGGGTGATGGCTACACCTTC
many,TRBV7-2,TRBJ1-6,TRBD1,CASSSTGGRYSPLHF,TGTGCCAGCAGCTCGACAGGGGGCCGGTATTCACCCCTCCACTTT
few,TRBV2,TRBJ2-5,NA,CASSRTVSQETQYF,TGTGCCAGCAGTAGGACAGTAAGTCAAGAGACCCAGTACTTC
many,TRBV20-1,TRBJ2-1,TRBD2,CSARDAGLAGSEQFF,TGCAGTGCTAGAGATGCGGGACTAGCGGGAAGTGAGCAGTTCTTC
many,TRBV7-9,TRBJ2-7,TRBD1,CASSLHDRGSYEQYF,TGTGCCAGCAGCTTGCACGACAGGGGCTCCTACGAGCAGTACTTC
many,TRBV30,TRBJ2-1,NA,CAWSSWRDDYNEQFF,TGTGCCTGGAGTTCATGGCGGGATGACTATAATGAGCAGTTCTTC
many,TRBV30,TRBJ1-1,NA,CAWSVRWDTEAFF,TGTGCCTGGAGTGTACGATGGGACACTGAAGCTTTCTTT
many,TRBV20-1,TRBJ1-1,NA,CSARLSWGLAEAFF,TGCAGTGCTAGATTGAGTTGGGGTTTGGCTGAAGCTTTCTTT
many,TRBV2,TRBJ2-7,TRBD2,CASSEGTSGKREQYF,TGTGCCAGCAGTGAAGGGACTAGCGGGAAGAGGGAGCAGTACTTC
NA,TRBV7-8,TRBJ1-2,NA,CASSLGRAFGYTF,TGTGCCAGCAGCTTAGGCAGGGCCTTTGGCTACACCTTC
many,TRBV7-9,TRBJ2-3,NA,CASSLVGTKDTQYF,TGTGCCAGCAGCTTAGTCGGGACCAAAGATACGCAGTATTTT
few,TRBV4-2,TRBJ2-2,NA,CASSQDQTGELFF,TGTGCCAGCAGCCAAGATCAAACCGGGGAGCTGTTTTTT
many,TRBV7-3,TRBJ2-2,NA,CASSFGSAGELFF,TGTGCCAGCAGCTTCGGGAGTGCCGGGGAGCTGTTTTTT
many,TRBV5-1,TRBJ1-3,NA,CASSLRAGTDGNTIYF,TGCGCCAGCAGCCTCCGCGCCGGGACCGATGGAAACACCATATATTTT
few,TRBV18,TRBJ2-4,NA,CASSRGDPNIQYF,TGTGCCAGCTCACGAGGGGATCCGAACATTCAGTACTTC
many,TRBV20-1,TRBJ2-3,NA,CSASVLASTDTQYF,TGCAGTGCTAGCGTCCTCGCTAGCACAGATACGCAGTATTTT
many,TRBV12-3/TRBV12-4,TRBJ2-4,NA,CASSQYLAKNIQYF,TGTGCCAGCAGTCAATACCTAGCCAAAAACATTCAGTACTTC
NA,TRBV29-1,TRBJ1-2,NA,CSAGRSGPLNYGYTF,TGCAGCGCCGGTCGTTCTGGGCCCCTTAACTATGGCTACACCTTC
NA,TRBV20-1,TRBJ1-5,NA,CSANKGGDQPQHF,TGCAGTGCTAATAAGGGGGGTGATCAGCCCCAGCATTTT
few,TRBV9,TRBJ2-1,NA,CASSAPIHRNEQFF,TGTGCCAGCAGCGCCCCCATCCATAGGAATGAGCAGTTCTTC
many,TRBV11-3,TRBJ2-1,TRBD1,CASSPGQFEGNNEQFF,TGTGCCAGCAGCCCGGGACAGTTCGAGGGGAACAATGAGCAGTTCTTC
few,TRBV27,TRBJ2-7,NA,CASSFQADYEQYF,TGTGCCAGCAGTTTTCAGGCAGACTACGAGCAGTACTTC